This T cell receptor (beta chain) was captured by sequencing in a study of early T cells in non-severe SARS-CoV-2 infection. Study overall: Sequenced material consisted of bulk RNA (from unsorted whole blood), and chains were unpaired.

From the 5' RACE reads, TCRdb called clonotypes with MiXCR, one entry per CDR3 protein. Of about 56,000 distinct CDR3 sequences in the sample, about 10% were seen once. The V segment lost 6 bases and the J segment 2 bases; nucleotides outside the gene matches: 11. The CDR3 sequence is 16 residues long. CDR1 is SQVTM, CDR2 ANQGSEA, per germline. A few counts support this clonotype. The TCR comes from an adult who was a healthcare worker with PCR-confirmed SARS-CoV-2 infection or an uninfected control (not recorded which). The material sequenced was whole blood. J is TRBJ2-1 and V is TRBV29-1; 9 nucleotides align to TRBD2. CDR3 in amino acids: CSVGSSGSYTYNEQFF. DNA of the CDR3: TGCAGCGTGGGCAGTAGCGGGAGCTACACCTACAATGAGCAGTTCTTC.